Sequencing of this T cell receptor (beta chain) was carried out in a study of CD8 T cells in Susac syndrome. Germline V gene data show CDR1 as SGHTA and CDR2 as FQGNSA. The junction had 15 bases not matched to a gene; V was cut back by 4 bases and J by 3 bases. The CDR3 has 17 amino acids. Random hexamers were used to reverse transcribe the RNA input (roughly 0.5 to 1 ug). Amplification of TCR beta CDR3 across 54 Vbeta and 13 Jbeta was performed with immunoSEQ multiplex PCR. TCRdb processed the immunoSEQ multiplex PCR reads anew with MiXCR; each CDR3 protein has one entry. The sample holds tens of thousands of distinct CDR3 sequences, roughly 94% seen once.

The chain employs TRBV7-2 and TRBJ2-7; 7 bases fit TRBD2. This sequence originates from a human donor in good health. The sequenced sample was CD8+ T cells from PBMCs. In nucleotides, the CDR3 is TGTGCCAGCAGCTACCCATACTGGACTAGGGAGTACTACGAGCAGTACTTC. Its protein product is CASSYPYWTREYYEQYF.